The 3 T cell receptor beta chains given below trace back to one sample, sequenced in a study of Ad26.COV2.S vaccination and SARS-CoV-2 variants. Assay used: immunoSEQ multiplex PCR; TCRdb lists only in-frame clones, some missing. The sample has about 420,000 clones; 70% to 90% are singletons. Treatment in this sample: around 19 received Ad26.COV2.S at low or high dose, single or two shots; several received placebo; per-sample allocation not given. Repertoires come from day 63 after the first vaccine or placebo injection. Sequences were derived from peripheral blood, sampled in a trial of Ad26.COV2.S vaccine versus placebo. The receptors come from a person between 18 and 65 years old who received the Ad26.COV2.S COVID-19 vaccine or a placebo.

The chain recombines TRBV27 with TRBJ2-7; 8 bases are a match to TRBD2. V shed 3 bases and J 3 bases; nucleotides not matched to a gene: 4. CDR1 is MNHEY and CDR2 is SMNVEV in the germline V gene (reference sequence). There are 14 residues in the CDR3. The CDR3 DNA is TGTGCCAGCAGTTTCTCCCGGGGGGGCTACGAGCAGTACTTC. Translating gives CASSFSRGGYEQYF.

The chain links TRBV2 to TRBJ2-3; 9 bases are shared with TRBD2. Germline CDR1 is SNHLY and CDR2 is FYNNEI. The junction had 10 bases not matched to a gene; V was cut back by 4 bases and J by 8 bases. The CDR3 consists of 15 residues. In DNA, the CDR3 is TGTGCCAGCAGTGCCGGGACTAGCCTGCACGGTACGCAGTATTTT. Protein sequence: CASSAGTSLHGTQYF.

V is TRBV10-2 and J is TRBJ2-7; D call uncertain. The CDR3 has 13 residues. CDR1 and CDR2 (germline): WSHSY, SAAADI. The V end lost 5 bases, the J end lost 4 bases, and 12 bases lay between the germline ends. CDR3: CASSQGRMYEQYF. DNA for the CDR3: TGCGCCAGCAGTCAAGGCAGGATGTACGAGCAGTACTTC.